These 9 T cell receptor beta chains came from one sample sequenced in a study of blood T cell repertoires in COVID-19. Some clones are missing from TCRdb's copy, which holds only in-frame ones; the method was immunoSEQ multiplex PCR. Here the sample spans roughly 16,000 clones, around 92% being singletons. The sample comprised peripheral blood. All receptors come from a human donor in a cohort sampled during active COVID-19.

The rearrangement links TRBV28 to TRBJ1-5; unclear D gene. CDR3 length: 14 amino acids. The ends were cut back, 2 bases at V and 0 bases at J, with 5 bases in the middle. CDR1 is MDHEN and CDR2 is SYDVKM in the germline V gene. Here the CDR3 reads CASSLTVSNQPQHF. DNA for the CDR3: TGTGCCAGCAGTTTAACGGTTAGCAATCAGCCCCAGCATTTT.

The chain carries TRBV6-5 and TRBJ1-1; TRBD1 might be the D (6 bases). Germline V CDR1 and CDR2: MNHEY, SVGAGI. The V and J ends lost 6 bases and 2 bases respectively, with 10 bases between them. The CDR3 extends over 13 amino acids. The CDR3 loop is CASSRQENTEAFF. CDR3 nucleotides: TGTGCCAGCAGCCGACAGGAAAACACTGAAGCTTTCTTT.

J is TRBJ2-1 and V is TRBV21-1; the D call TRBD2 from the table was never checked on the DNA. TRBV21-1 is described as a pseudogene. The CDR3 spans 13 residues. CDR3: CASLGGLYNEQFF. CDR3 bases: TGTGCCAGCCTTGGGGGACTATACAATGAGCAGTTCTTC.

The chain uses TRBV3-1 (or the pseudogene TRBV3-2) and TRBJ2-1; 7 nucleotides match TRBD2. CDR1 and CDR2 (germline): LGHDT, YNNKEL (reference sequence). With V trimmed by 1 base and J by 3 bases, 12 bases remained unmatched. This CDR3 spans 18 amino acids. DNA for the CDR3: TGTGCCAGCAGCCAAGTGGGACTAAAGCGGAGGATCTACAATGAGCAGTTCTTC. It translates to CASSQVGLKRRIYNEQFF.

In DNA form, the CDR3 reads TGTGCCAGCACCTTATCAGGGGGCATCAATGAGCAGTTCTTC. Protein sequence: CASTLSGGINEQFF. The chain joins TRBV27 to TRBJ2-1, with 8 bases fitting TRBD1. In germline, CDR1 is MNHEY, CDR2 SMNVEV (reference sequence). V lost 7 bases to trimming and J lost 6 bases; unmatched junction nucleotides: 8. CDR3 length: 14 amino acids.

V and J are TRBV5-5 and TRBJ1-4; D is unclear. CDR1 SGHKS and CDR2 YYEKEE come from the germline V gene (reference sequence). The CDR3 has 14 residues. Trimming stripped 7 bases from V and 8 bases from J, with 18 bases between. The CDR3 DNA sequence: TGTGCCAGCTCTGGACTGGGAAAAATGGAAAAACTGTTTTTT. Amino acids: CASSGLGKMEKLFF. The full variable domain, rest sourced from reference TRBV5-5 and TRBJ1-4, is DAGVTQSPTHLIKTRGQQVTLRCSPISGHKSVSWYQQVLGQGPQFIFQYYEKEERGRGNFPDRFSARQFPNYSSELNVNALLLGDSALYLCASSGLGKMEKLFFGSGTQLSVL.

V usage is TRBV5-1 and J usage is TRBJ1-2, with 11 bases fitting TRBD1. CDR1 and CDR2 from the germline V gene are SGHRS and YFSETQ. V was clipped by 0 bases and J by 7 bases; unmatched bases: 2. CDR3 length: 14 amino acids. CDR3 region: CASSLAGTGGGYTF. CDR3 DNA: TGCGCCAGCAGCTTGGCCGGGACAGGGGGTGGCTACACCTTC.

The chain is built from TRBV25-1 and TRBJ2-1, with 7 nucleotides matching TRBD1. The germline CDR1 and CDR2 sequences are MGHDK and SYGVNS. The J segment lost 1 base and the V segment lost 3 bases, leaving 6 bases of the junction unmatched. The CDR3 is made up of 16 amino acids. CDR3 region: CASSDGTAFSYNEQFF. In DNA form, the CDR3 reads TGTGCCAGCAGTGATGGGACAGCTTTTTCCTACAATGAGCAGTTCTTC.

This clone was counted once. The chain employs TRBV19 and TRBJ2-5, with TRBD1 matching over 7 bases. The CDR3 consists of 13 residues. In germline, CDR1 is LNHDA, CDR2 SQIVND (reference sequence). The junction had 5 bases not matched to a gene; V was cut back by 5 bases and J by 5 bases. The CDR3 nucleotides read TGTGCCAGTAGTCCTACAGGGGTGGAGACCCAGTACTTC. It specifies CASSPTGVETQYF.